These T cell receptor beta chains were read from a single sample in a study of blood T cell repertoires in COVID-19. This table comes from immunoSEQ multiplex PCR, and its TCRdb copy is limited to in-frame clones, with some not included. The sample lists about 15,000 clones; roughly four fifths were seen once. The sample comprised peripheral blood. Every receptor here comes from a boy aged 2 to 10 with active or convalescent COVID-19. The CDR3 runs from the conserved cysteine through the conserved F or W. D genes are given only for firm matches. Clone sizes are given selectively: once, few, many, or a class where the clone is expanded.

DNA | CDR3 | size | V | D | J
TGCAGTGCTAGAGCCCTATACGAGCAGTACTTC | CSARALYEQYF | - | TRBV20-1 | - | TRBJ2-7
TGCGCCAGCAGCCCTAATAATCTGTATCGGTACAATGAGCAGTTCTTC | CASSPNNLYRYNEQFF | - | TRBV23-1 | - | TRBJ2-1
TGTGCCAGCAGCCCACAGGCTAGCACAGATACGCAGTATTTT | CASSPQASTDTQYF | - | TRBV11-3 | - | TRBJ2-3
TGTGCCAGCTCACCACCACTAGCGGGAACAGATACGCAGTATTTT | CASSPPLAGTDTQYF | few | TRBV18 | TRBD2 | TRBJ2-3
TGTGCCAGCAGCCTCGGGACAGCGACCGTCGATGAAAAACTGTTTTTT | CASSLGTATVDEKLFF | - | TRBV28 | TRBD1 | TRBJ1-4
TGTGCCAGCCCGGGCGGGACAGGTGGTGGCACAGATACGCAGTATTTT | CASPGGTGGGTDTQYF | - | TRBV11-3 | TRBD1 | TRBJ2-3
TGTGCCAGCAGCGTACGGGGGAATCAGCCCCAGCATTTT | CASSVRGNQPQHF | few | TRBV7-2 | - | TRBJ1-5
TGTGCCAGCAGGTCTGAGGTAGCGGCACTACCTAGCACAGATACGCAGTATTTT | CASRSEVAALPSTDTQYF | - | TRBV7-2 | - | TRBJ2-3
TGCGCCAGCAGCCAAGATATGCTAGCGGTATTCTCCTACAATGAGCAGTTCTTC | CASSQDMLAVFSYNEQFF | - | TRBV4-1 | TRBD2 | TRBJ2-1
TGCGCCAGCAGCCTAGGACTAGTGGGGGCAACAGATACGCAGTATTTT | CASSLGLVGATDTQYF | - | TRBV5-1 | - | TRBJ2-3
TGTGCCAGCAGCCGGGACATATATAATTCACCCCTCCACTTT | CASSRDIYNSPLHF | - | TRBV11-3 | - | TRBJ1-6
TGTGCCAGCAGCTTAGATCTACTAGAAGAGTTCTTC | CASSLDLLEEFF | - | TRBV7-9 | - | TRBJ2-1
TGTGCCAGTATGACAGGTATGAGCACTGAAGCTTTCTTT | CASMTGMSTEAFF | - | TRBV19 | - | TRBJ1-1
TGTGCCAGTTCTACAGGATTTTCACCCCTCCACTTT | CASSTGFSPLHF | few | TRBV19 | - | TRBJ1-6
TGTGCCAGCAGTCCCGGGACAGTTCGAGTTGAAGCTTTCTTT | CASSPGTVRVEAFF | few | TRBV28 | TRBD1 | TRBJ1-1
TGTGCCAGCAGTTTCCTAGCGGGACTCCTCTACGAGCAGTACTTC | CASSFLAGLLYEQYF | - | TRBV6-2/TRBV6-3 | TRBD2 | TRBJ2-7
TGTGCCAGCAGTTTACGGGGGACAGGGGGGGTGGCCAATGAGCAGTTCTTC | CASSLRGTGGVANEQFF | - | TRBV27 | TRBD1 | TRBJ2-1
TGCGCCAGCAGCACCGGGTCCAACTATGGCTACACCTTC | CASSTGSNYGYTF | - | TRBV5-1 | - | TRBJ1-2
TGTGCCAGCAGGTCGTTGCTAATTGGCACTGAAGCTTTCTTT | CASRSLLIGTEAFF | - | TRBV6-5 | - | TRBJ1-1
TGTGCCAGCAGCTTAACTGTCGGCTATAATTCACCCCTCCACTTT | CASSLTVGYNSPLHF | - | TRBV5-6 | - | TRBJ1-6
TGTGCCAGCACCCTTCTGAGCGGGAGGGTGGACGAGCAGTACTTC | CASTLLSGRVDEQYF | few | TRBV21-1 | - | TRBJ2-7
TGTGCCATCTCAATGGGACAGGGGGGAGGTCAGCCCCAGCATTTT | CAISMGQGGGQPQHF | few | TRBV6-5 | TRBD1 | TRBJ1-5
TGTGCCAGCAGTTACGGAGGGGGGGTCACAGATACGCAGTATTTT | CASSYGGGVTDTQYF | - | TRBV6-5 | - | TRBJ2-3
TGTGCCAGCAGCTCTATGAGTGGCTACACCTTC | CASSSMSGYTF | - | TRBV7-9 | - | TRBJ1-2
TGTGCCAGCACCTCACGGGTACGTGGCTACACCTTC | CASTSRVRGYTF | - | TRBV28 | - | TRBJ1-2
TGTGCCAGCAGCGTATCGGCTAGCGTTAGCACAGATACGCAGTATTTT | CASSVSASVSTDTQYF | - | TRBV9 | - | TRBJ2-3
TGTGCCAGCAGCAGGAAAGGGGGCGCAGTCGGAGCCGGGGAGCTGTTTTTT | CASSRKGGAVGAGELFF | - | TRBV7-9 | TRBD1 | TRBJ2-2
TGTGCCAGCGGCTGGACAGACGAAAAACTGTTTTTT | CASGWTDEKLFF | - | TRBV28 | - | TRBJ1-4
TGTGCCAGCAACGGACAGAGGGCCAACGTCCTGACTTTC | CASNGQRANVLTF | few | TRBV6-5 | - | TRBJ2-6
TGCGCCAGCAGCGCCGGGTACGAGCAGTACTTC | CASSAGYEQYF | - | TRBV5-1 | - | TRBJ2-7
TGTGCCAGCAGTCGACAACAGATCGACTATGGCTACACCTTC | CASSRQQIDYGYTF | once | TRBV3-1/TRBV3-2 | - | TRBJ1-2
TGCAGTGCTAGGAGGGATACGCAGTATTTT | CSARRDTQYF | - | TRBV20-1 | - | TRBJ2-3
TGTGCCAGCAGCTTGGGAGCACCGGGACTACACCCGGGGAATGAGCAGTTCTTC | CASSLGAPGLHPGNEQFF | - | TRBV11-2 | TRBD2 | TRBJ2-1
TGTGCCAGCAGCCGTCGAAACACAGGGAAAGATGGCTACACCTTC | CASSRRNTGKDGYTF | few | TRBV7-2 | - | TRBJ1-2
TGTGCCAGCAGCCAAGGAAGGGGTGGCTACACCTTC | CASSQGRGGYTF | - | TRBV3-1/TRBV3-2 | - | TRBJ1-2
TGTGCCAGCAGTGAACATCCTTCTGGCCGCTACGAGCAGTACTTC | CASSEHPSGRYEQYF | few | TRBV25-1 | - | TRBJ2-7
TGTGCCAGCAGTCGAACGGGACAGCATTCACCCCTCCACTTT | CASSRTGQHSPLHF | - | TRBV3-1/TRBV3-2 | TRBD1 | TRBJ1-6
TGTGCCAGCAGCTTAAGCTTGAGGGGGACCGGGGAGCTGTTTTTT | CASSLSLRGTGELFF | - | TRBV7-6 | - | TRBJ2-2
TGTGCCAGCAGCCTCGTCGGGGGAAGCACTGAAGCTTTCTTT | CASSLVGGSTEAFF | - | TRBV3-1/TRBV3-2 | - | TRBJ1-1
TGTGCCAGCAGTTTCCCTAGCGGGAGGGCGGACGGGGAGCTGTTTTTT | CASSFPSGRADGELFF | - | TRBV27 | TRBD2 | TRBJ2-2
TGTGCCAGCAGCCTCGCGCCAATATTTGGTAATTCACCCCTCCACTTT | CASSLAPIFGNSPLHF | - | TRBV11-2 | - | TRBJ1-6
TGTGCCAGCAGCAAAGCAGAATATGGGCCGGGAGACTACAATGAGCAGTTCTTC | CASSKAEYGPGDYNEQFF | - | TRBV21-1 | - | TRBJ2-1
TGTGCCAGCAGCCCAGGGATAAGCACAGATACGCAGTATTTT | CASSPGISTDTQYF | - | TRBV7-9 | - | TRBJ2-3
TGTGCCAGCAGCTTGGCTGGGGGGGGGCACACTGAAGCTTTCTTT | CASSLAGGGHTEAFF | - | TRBV5-6 | - | TRBJ1-1
TGTGCCACCAGTGCTGACGAGATTACAGGGGTGGCGACCCAGTACTTC | CATSADEITGVATQYF | - | TRBV24-1 | TRBD1 | TRBJ2-5
TGTGCCAGCAGGACCGGGGGCTCTGGGGCCAACGTCCTGACTTTC | CASRTGGSGANVLTF | - | TRBV6-5 | - | TRBJ2-6
TGTGCCAGCAGCAAGACCCGCTTTAGCGGGAGGACTGGGAACACCGGGGAGCTGTTTTTT | CASSKTRFSGRTGNTGELFF | - | TRBV6-2/TRBV6-3 | TRBD2 | TRBJ2-2
TGCGCCAGCAGCCACTTCAGCGGGGGGAAGAACACCGGGGAGCTGTTTTTT | CASSHFSGGKNTGELFF | - | TRBV4-1 | TRBD2 | TRBJ2-2
TGTGCCAGCAGCCGGACTAGCGGGAGTGAGCAGTTCTTC | CASSRTSGSEQFF | - | TRBV27 | TRBD2 | TRBJ2-1
TGTGCCAGCAGTGAAGGGGGGGGGAGAATTTACATTCAGTACTTC | CASSEGGGRIYIQYF | - | TRBV6-1 | TRBD2 | TRBJ2-4
TGCGCCAGCAGCTTAAGCGGGAGAATCACCGGGGAGCTGTTTTTT | CASSLSGRITGELFF | few | TRBV5-1 | TRBD2 | TRBJ2-2